This T cell receptor beta chain was identified in a study of shared clonotypes between healthy human individuals. Study context: CD4 naive cells filled three plates per donor, CD4 memory three, CD8 naive two and CD8 memory one.

Selected positively for CCR7 and CD45RO-negative, naive CD8 cells excluded terminally differentiated effector memory CD45RA+ cells. Points on this clone: The antigen is unknown.

Looked up from germline, CDR1 is SGHDN and CDR2 is FVKESK. Trimming took 1 base from V and 10 from J; bases not matched to a gene: 6. The CDR3 has 14 residues. Study-wide points: Few donors limited the genetic and exposure-history diversity represented. It was observed that about 5% of naive CD4 clonotypes were shared across a few donors.

Researchers divided each subset's genomic DNA evenly across several immunoSEQ plates. Repertoires were generated with immunoSEQ multiplex PCR, while TCRdb's copy carries only in-frame clones and drops some. This sample carries hundreds of thousands of clones, roughly 96% of them seen once, and the ten largest clones take about 0.25%. V and J are TRBV14 and TRBJ1-4; 7 bases fit TRBD1. The sequence derives from a young man in good health. Material: naive CD8+ T cells sorted from blood. The DNA of the CDR3 is TGTGCCAGCAGCCAAGTGGCAGGGGGACGAAAACTGTTTTTT. Residues: CASSQVAGGRKLFF.